These T cell receptor beta chains were read from a single sample in a study of OX40 agonist ivuxolimab in advanced cancers. Produced via immunoSEQ multiplex PCR; TCRdb's table is partial and in-frame only. The sample lists about 50,000 clones, around nine tenths occurring once. The sequencing used CD4+ or CD8+ T cells sorted from blood, collected in a trial of the OX40 agonist ivuxolimab. The receptors derive from an adult with an advanced solid tumor such as melanoma, head and neck, liver or kidney cancer. Both conserved end residues are part of each CDR3. A D gene is named only where the DNA matches it firmly. Some rows have no size entry. The others give once, few or many, or a class for an expanded clone.

size | J | D | V | CDR3 | DNA
- | TRBJ2-4 | - | TRBV13 | CASSLLGQGIAKNIQYF | TGTGCCAGCAGCTTACTTGGCCAGGGTATAGCCAAAAACATTCAGTACTTC
- | TRBJ2-7 | TRBD2 | TRBV11-2 | CASSLPRLAGDEQYF | TGTGCCAGCAGCCTTCCCCGACTAGCGGGAGACGAGCAGTACTTC
few | TRBJ1-5 | TRBD1 | TRBV18 | CASSQQGAGQPQHF | TGTGCCAGCTCACAACAGGGGGCAGGTCAGCCCCAGCATTTT
few | TRBJ1-4 | - | TRBV9 | CASSPGLTEKLFF | TGTGCCAGCAGCCCAGGGCTAACAGAAAAACTGTTTTTT
- | TRBJ1-1 | - | TRBV7-3 | CASSTTNTPGTEAFF | TGTGCCAGCAGCACGACAAACACACCAGGCACTGAAGCTTTCTTT
- | TRBJ2-1 | - | TRBV21-1 | CASSKAPRDLGEQFF | TGTGCCAGCAGCAAAGCCCCTCGGGACCTTGGGGAGCAGTTCTTC
- | TRBJ2-3 | TRBD2 | TRBV11-1 | CASSLSIGLEGTDTQYF | TGTGCCAGCAGCTTATCCATCGGACTAGAGGGCACAGATACGCAGTATTTT
- | TRBJ1-3 | - | TRBV9 | CASSARTASSGNTIYF | TGTGCCAGCAGCGCCCGGACAGCTAGCTCTGGAAACACCATATATTTT
- | TRBJ2-1 | - | TRBV6-1 | CASSRTPSYNEQFF | TGTGCCAGCAGTAGGACGCCGTCCTACAATGAGCAGTTCTTC
- | TRBJ1-4 | - | TRBV5-8 | CASSLLATNEKLFF | TGTGCCAGCAGCTTGTTGGCCACTAATGAAAAACTGTTTTTT
- | TRBJ1-1 | TRBD1 | TRBV6-6 | CASSYEQGGREAFF | TGTGCCAGCAGTTACGAACAGGGGGGTAGGGAAGCTTTCTTT
- | TRBJ1-5 | - | TRBV11-2 | CASSPGQFGQPQHF | TGTGCCAGCAGCCCTGGACAGTTCGGACAGCCCCAGCATTTT
- | TRBJ2-7 | TRBD1 | TRBV5-1 | CASSSTGGEQYF | TGCGCCAGCAGCTCAACAGGGGGCGAGCAGTACTTC
- | TRBJ2-1 | - | TRBV12-2 | CASRFRGHRSSYNEQFF | TGTGCAAGTCGCTTTAGAGGGCACCGGAGCTCCTACAATGAGCAGTTCTTC
- | TRBJ2-5 | - | TRBV7-2 | CASSLESGQETQYF | TGTGCCAGCAGCTTAGAGTCTGGACAAGAGACCCAGTACTTC
- | TRBJ2-5 | TRBD1 | TRBV13 | CASSPGQGTRETQYF | TGTGCCAGCAGCCCTGGACAGGGGACGCGAGAGACCCAGTACTTC
- | TRBJ1-3 | - | TRBV14 | CASSHKGRGNTIYF | TGTGCCAGCAGCCATAAAGGGCGAGGAAACACCATATATTTT
- | TRBJ2-7 | TRBD2 | TRBV9 | CASSATSGSYEQYF | TGTGCCAGCAGCGCCACTAGCGGCTCCTACGAGCAGTACTTC
few | TRBJ2-2 | TRBD1 | TRBV19 | CASRQGGTGELFF | TGTGCCAGCCGACAGGGGGGCACCGGGGAGCTGTTTTTT
once | TRBJ2-3 | TRBD1 | TRBV7-8 | CASSGGTGRTDTQYF | TGTGCCAGCAGCGGCGGGACAGGGCGGACAGATACGCAGTATTTT
- | TRBJ1-5 | TRBD1 | TRBV9 | CASSADRVGQPQHF | TGTGCCAGCAGCGCAGACAGGGTTGGTCAGCCCCAGCATTTT
- | TRBJ2-1 | - | TRBV5-5 | CASSQRIPHNEQFF | TGTGCCAGCAGCCAACGGATCCCCCACAATGAGCAGTTCTTC